This T cell receptor beta chain is from a study of T cell repertoires in cytomegalovirus infection (dated by TCRdb to between 2019 and 2020). With regard to the full study: Because public TCR beta signatures pointed to carriage of CMV infection together with the matching HLA type, the HLA type of each donor mattered for the analysis.

Sequencing instrument: Illumina HiSeq 1500. TCRdb trimmed public reads at Q25 via fastp, called clones via MiXCR and kept in-frame beta chains. Every entry covers one CDR3 protein and lists the most common genes and DNA from its rows. The sample contains almost 550,000 distinct CDR3 sequences, 16% of them found a single time. The top ten clonotypes cover more than 20% of the sample. Between the V and J ends, shortened by 2 bases and 0 bases respectively, the junction contains 17 bases. CDR1 is given as SEHNR and CDR2 as FQNEAQ, both from the germline V gene (reference sequence). Taken from cysteine to phenylalanine, the CDR3 has 19 residues. This entry keeps only the CDR3 DNA: 57 bases, framed from base 1. On the study overall, not on this receptor specifically: In both this cohort and an independent roughly 350-donor cohort, the cumulative frequency of public TCR beta family members distinguished carriers of CMV infection plus the relevant HLA type. The ex vivo response was dominated by HLA-C-restricted CMV-specific TCR beta clonotypes, which also provided the single most frequent clonotype in two of eight donors.

This clonotype was counted many times. No antigen is known for it. Nothing much larger sits one base from this clone, and base qualities are not available. Recombination joined TRBV7-9 with TRBJ2-6; 5 matching bases give a weak D call of TRBD1. Sequenced input: CD8+ T cells from PBMCs. This receptor was identified in a human donor in good health (CMV status not recorded). Some clones in this sample may be carry-over from other donors' samples. The base sequence is TGTGCCAGCAGCTTACGATTCACTCCCAGGGACTCTGGGGCCAACGTCCTGACTTTC. Translated, this is CASSLRFTPRDSGANVLTF.